These 27 T cell receptor beta chains originate from one sample sequenced in a study of blood T cell repertoires in COVID-19. Assay: immunoSEQ multiplex PCR; the TCRdb copy retains only in-frame clones and omits some. The data contain under 100,000 clones, about 80% of them seen just once; the ten biggest clones take up approximately 12%. Source material: peripheral blood. These receptors were obtained from a woman in her thirties or forties with active or convalescent COVID-19.

The J gene is TRBJ2-3, the V gene TRBV30; D gene unclear. The V gene's germline CDR1 is GTSNPN and CDR2 SVGIG (reference sequence). This CDR3 contains 11 residues. V was shortened by 1 base and J by 7 bases, with 6 bases between the two germline ends. The CDR3 DNA reads TGTGCCTGGAGTGGCGGATATACGCAGTATTTT. Amino acids: CAWSGGYTQYF.

The CDR3 here is CASSPRDRETYEQYF. The CDR3 DNA reads TGCGCCAGCAGCCCCCGGGACAGGGAAACCTACGAGCAGTACTTC. This rearrangement joins TRBV4-3 to TRBJ2-7; 9 positions match TRBD1. Germline loops: CDR1 LGHNA, CDR2 YSLEER. The V and J ends lost 4 bases and 2 bases, in that order; junction bases with no gene match: 6. This CDR3 comprises 15 residues.

This CDR3 reads CATSDASGSPYEQYF. The CDR3 DNA follows: TGTGCCACCAGTGATGCTAGCGGGAGTCCCTACGAGCAGTACTTC. The V call is TRBV24-1, the J call TRBJ2-7, with 10 bases that match TRBD2. Germline-derived CDR1 and CDR2 are KGHDR and SFDVKD. The CDR3 consists of 15 residues. Losses at the gene ends were 3 bases for V and 2 bases for J; bases not matched to a gene: 3.

The CDR3 nucleotides read TGCGCCAGCAGCTTGTTTTTTAGGGGAAACACCGGGGAGCTGTTTTTT. Amino acids: CASSLFFRGNTGELFF. The chain employs TRBV5-1 and TRBJ2-2; D is perhaps TRBD1 (5 bases). Trimming stripped 1 base from V and 2 bases from J, with 12 bases between. In germline, CDR1 is SGHRS, CDR2 YFSETQ. The CDR3 has 16 amino acids.

The CDR3 sequence: CASSLGTGGAYNEQFF. CDR3 bases: TGTGCCAGCAGCCTAGGGACAGGGGGTGCCTACAATGAGCAGTTCTTC. This chain uses TRBV6-2 or TRBV6-3 with TRBJ2-1; 11 bases align to TRBD1. CDR1 and CDR2 (germline): MNHEY, SVGEGT. The CDR3 covers 16 residues. The ends lost 6 bases at V and 2 bases at J; junction bases unmatched: 6.

This sequence joins TRBV5-6 and TRBJ2-5; TRBD1 matches 8 bases. Trimming took 3 bases from V and 5 from J; bases not matched to a gene: 6. Looked up from germline, CDR1 is SGHDT and CDR2 is YYEEEE. This CDR3 contains 14 residues. CDR3 residues: CASSSPGGGETQYF. The CDR3 DNA sequence: TGTGCCAGCAGCTCTCCAGGGGGCGGGGAGACCCAGTACTTC.

At least ten counts were recorded for this clone. The V gene is TRBV27, the J gene TRBJ1-5; 7 bases map to TRBD1. The CDR3 covers 14 residues. Trimming at V came to 8 bases and at J to 1 base, leaving 5 bases not matched to a gene. Germline V gene lookup returns CDR1 MNHEY and CDR2 SMNVEV (reference sequence). CDR3 loop: CASAGQASNQPQHF. CDR3 in DNA: TGTGCCAGCGCAGGACAGGCGAGCAATCAGCCCCAGCATTTT.

The chain recombines TRBV24-1 with TRBJ2-7; the match to TRBD2 covers 10 bases. The CDR3 runs to 16 residues. Trimming cost V 2 bases and J 5 bases; bases outside gene matches: 8. Per the germline V gene, CDR1 is KGHDR and CDR2 is SFDVKD. Written as DNA, the CDR3 is TGTGCCACCAGTGATTCCTCTAGCGGGAGATTCCACGAGCAGTACTTC. Residues: CATSDSSSGRFHEQYF.

About this clone itself: One end of the junction varies from germline; a read error may be responsible. This chain joins TRBV2 and TRBJ2-2; possible D gene TRBD2, 6 bases. The length of the CDR3 is 12 residues. Germline loops: CDR1 SNHLY, CDR2 FYNNEI. CDR3 amino acids: CASSNNPGGLFF. DNA of the CDR3: TGTGCCAGCAGTAACAACCCCGGGGGGCTGTTTTTT.

This clone was found once. This chain links TRBV9 with TRBJ2-5, with 8 bases aligning to TRBD2. This CDR3 contains 16 residues. Looked up from germline, CDR1 is SGDLS and CDR2 is YYNGEE. The J segment lost 4 bases and the V segment lost 4 bases, leaving 12 bases of the junction unmatched. CDR3 residues: CASSPAGGAGGETQYF. The CDR3 nucleotides read TGTGCCAGCAGCCCCGCCGGGGGGGCGGGTGGAGAGACCCAGTACTTC. The variable domain in full, with the rest retrieved from reference TRBV9 and TRBJ2-5, is DSGVTQTPKHLITATGQRVTLRCSPRSGDLSVYWYQQSLDQGLQFLIQYYNGEERAKGNILERFSAQQFPDLHSELNLSSLELGDSALYFCASSPAGGAGGETQYFGPGTRLLVL.

This clone was detected many times. The chain uses TRBV11-2 and TRBJ2-2, with D perhaps TRBD1 (6 bases). This CDR3 region has 17 residues. Per the germline V gene, CDR1 is SGHAT and CDR2 is FQNNGV. V lost 5 bases and J lost 7, with 23 bases in between. CDR3 coding DNA: TGTGCCAGCAGCCCTGCTAAGGGGGAAAGGTTTGGCGGGGAGCTGTTTTTT. Its translation: CASSPAKGERFGGELFF.

The chain couples TRBV29-1 to TRBJ2-1; D is unresolved. Germline loops: CDR1 SQVTM, CDR2 ANQGSEA. Deletions cut 0 bases from V and 1 base from J, with 7 bases between. The CDR3 totals 14 residues. The CDR3 nucleotides are TGCAGCGTTGAAGATATGCGGTCCTACAATGAGCAGTTCTTC. Its translation: CSVEDMRSYNEQFF.

V gene TRBV5-6 combines with J gene TRBJ2-1; 7 positions agree with TRBD1. Germline values: CDR1 SGHDT, CDR2 YYEEEE. Trimming cost V 2 bases and J 8 bases; bases outside gene matches: 7. This CDR3 region has 14 residues. The CDR3 DNA sequence: TGTGCCAGCAGCTTAATGGACAGGCTGGATGAGCAGTTCTTC. Residues: CASSLMDRLDEQFF.

For the CDR3, the DNA is TGTGCCAGCAGTGTGGACAGAAATCAGCCCCAGCATTTT. It translates to CASSVDRNQPQHF. The chain carries TRBV3-1 (or the pseudogene TRBV3-2) and TRBJ1-5; D possibly corresponds to TRBD1 (6 bases). V was shortened by 6 bases and J by 4 bases, with 10 bases between the two germline ends. The CDR3 loop spans 13 amino acids. Per germline, CDR1 LGHDT and CDR2 YNNKEL (reference sequence).

The V call is TRBV4-1, the J call TRBJ2-5, with D possibly matching TRBD2 (6 bases). The germline V gene has CDR1 MGHRA and CDR2 YSYEKL. V shed 3 bases and J shed 4 bases, with 12 bases lying between them. The CDR3 extends over 14 amino acids. Here the CDR3 reads CASSHRRVGETQYF. The CDR3 coding sequence is TGCGCCAGCAGCCATCGGAGGGTGGGAGAGACCCAGTACTTC.

V usage is TRBV5-1 and J usage is TRBJ2-5, with 7 bases identical to TRBD1. V shed 7 bases, J shed 5 bases, and the junction held 11 bases outside the gene matches. Looked up from germline, CDR1 is SGHRS and CDR2 is YFSETQ. The CDR3 loop spans 14 amino acids. The CDR3: CASGPQGLGETQYF. The DNA for the CDR3 is TGCGCCAGCGGCCCACAGGGGCTGGGGGAGACCCAGTACTTC. Full variable domain (outside the CDR3, taken from reference TRBV5-1 and TRBJ2-5): KAGVTQTPRYLIKTRGQQVTLSCSPISGHRSVSWYQQTPGQGLQFLFEYFSETQRNKGNFPGRFSGRQFSNSRSEMNVSTLELGDSALYLCASGPQGLGETQYFGPGTRLLVL.

The chain employs TRBV25-1 and TRBJ2-4, with a possible D match to TRBD1 (6 bases). CDR1 and CDR2 from the germline V gene are MGHDK and SYGVNS. The V and J ends lost 5 bases and 3 bases respectively, with 14 bases between them. The CDR3 is made up of 15 amino acids. CDR3 nucleotides: TGTGCCAGCAGTACGGGACATCTACTCAAAAACATTCAGTACTTC. Amino acids: CASSTGHLLKNIQYF.

This chain joins TRBV18 and TRBJ1-6; D not certain. The CDR3 runs to 17 residues. The germline gives CDR1 KGHSH, CDR2 LQKENI. With 2 bases removed from V and 0 bases from J, the gap between germline ends came to 11 bases. CDR3 in amino acids: CASSPDTLGSYNSPLHF. The CDR3 DNA is TGTGCCAGCTCACCAGACACATTGGGCTCCTATAATTCACCCCTCCACTTT.

The chain is built from TRBV5-1 and TRBJ2-3, with TRBD2 matching over 9 bases. Trimming cost V 2 bases and J 2 bases; bases outside gene matches: 12. CDR1 is SGHRS, CDR2 YFSETQ, per germline. The CDR3 covers 18 residues. CDR3 nucleotides: TGCGCCAGCAGCTTTGGTCGAATAGCGGGGGCCCTCACAGATACGCAGTATTTT. Its translation: CASSFGRIAGALTDTQYF.

With respect to this clone: Other DNA variants within this sample encode the same CDR3. V is TRBV10-2 and J is TRBJ2-3, with TRBD2 matching over 7 bases. Germline V CDR1 and CDR2: WSHSY, SAAADI. The CDR3 sequence is 17 residues long. Losses at the gene ends were 4 bases for V and 3 bases for J; bases not matched to a gene: 13. The CDR3 DNA reads TGCGCCAGCAGTGGGTCGACCTGGGGAGCGGGAACAGATACGCAGTATTTT. Residues: CASSGSTWGAGTDTQYF.

The rearrangement uses TRBV10-3 and TRBJ1-5; D remains ambiguous. The V end lost 4 bases, the J end lost 0 bases, and 16 bases lay between the germline ends. The CDR3 covers 17 residues. Per the germline V gene, CDR1 is ENHRY and CDR2 is SYGVKD. CDR3 DNA: TGTGCCATCAGTGGTAGTATGGGAGAAAATAGCAATCAGCCCCAGCATTTT. This gives the protein CAISGSMGENSNQPQHF.

V and J are TRBV12-5 and TRBJ2-1; maybe TRBD1 (5 bases). V was shortened by 1 base and J by 15 bases, with 13 bases between the two germline ends. Germline-derived CDR1 and CDR2 are LGHNT and FRNRAP. This CDR3 has 12 amino acids. DNA for the CDR3: TGTGCTAGTGGTTTGGAGGGGTTTAGGCTGTTCTTC. As protein: CASGLEGFRLFF.

The rearrangement joins TRBV5-3 to TRBJ2-2; TRBD2 matches at 10 bases. TRBV5-3 is noted as an ORF with a role that remains uncertain. With V trimmed by 0 bases and J by 2 bases, 13 bases remained unmatched. This CDR3 is 20 amino acids long. The CDR3 DNA follows: TGTGCCAGAAGCTTGGACCAGCGGGAGGGCCCCCCGAAAAACACCGGGGAGCTGTTTTTT. Translated, it gives CARSLDQREGPPKNTGELFF.

This clone was seen a single time. This chain connects TRBV15 to TRBJ1-4; TRBD1 is a possible D gene (6 bases). CDR1 and CDR2 (germline): LNHNV, YYDKDF (reference sequence). Deletions cut 4 bases from V and 3 bases from J, with 12 bases between. The CDR3 loop spans 15 amino acids. The CDR3 DNA sequence: TGTGCCACCAGCACCACAGGGTCAGCTAATGAAAAACTGTTTTTT. Its protein product is CATSTTGSANEKLFF.

The chain has TRBV10-3 and TRBJ1-6; no reliable D call. V gave up 1 base and J gave up 6 bases, with 7 bases separating them. The V gene's germline CDR1 is ENHRY and CDR2 SYGVKD. This CDR3 has 14 residues. The CDR3 sequence: CAISEWAFNSPLHF. DNA for the CDR3: TGTGCCATCAGTGAGTGGGCGTTTAATTCACCCCTCCACTTT.

The chain is built from TRBV6-5 and TRBJ2-3; the D gene is possibly TRBD2 (6 bases). V lost 6 bases to trimming and J lost 5 bases, with 12 bases between them. Germline values: CDR1 MNHEY, CDR2 SVGAGI. This CDR3 spans 13 amino acids. The CDR3 coding sequence is TGTGCCAGCAGCGGAGGGGCCGGAGATACGCAGTATTTT. Translation gives CASSGGAGDTQYF.

This chain uses TRBV5-1 with TRBJ1-1; 7 bases map to TRBD1. Germline lookup yields CDR1 SGHRS and CDR2 YFSETQ. The CDR3 is made up of 15 amino acids. Trimming removed 4 bases from V and 0 bases from J; junction bases left unmatched: 6. This chain's CDR3 is CASSVQGQMNTEAFF. In DNA, the CDR3 is TGCGCCAGCAGCGTACAGGGACAGATGAACACTGAAGCTTTCTTT.